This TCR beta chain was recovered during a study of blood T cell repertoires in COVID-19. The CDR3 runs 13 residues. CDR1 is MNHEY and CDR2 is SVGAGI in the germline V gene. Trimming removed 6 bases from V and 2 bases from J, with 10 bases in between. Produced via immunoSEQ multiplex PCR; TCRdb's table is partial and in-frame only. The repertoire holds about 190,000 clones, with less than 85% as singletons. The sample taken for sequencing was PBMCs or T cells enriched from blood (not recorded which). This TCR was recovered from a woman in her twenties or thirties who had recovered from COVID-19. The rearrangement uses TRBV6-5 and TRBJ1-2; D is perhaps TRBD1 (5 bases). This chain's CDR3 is CASSPRANYGYTF. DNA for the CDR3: TGTGCCAGCAGCCCCAGGGCCAACTATGGCTACACCTTC.